A selection of T cell receptor beta chains follows, all from one sample in a study of cytomegalovirus exposure and HLA in healthy donors. TCRdb keeps only in-frame clones here, not all; method: immunoSEQ multiplex PCR. The listing contains about 200,000 clones. Sequencing was performed on PBMCs. These receptors all stem from a boy younger than 18 in good health and CMV-seronegative. CDR3s include the opening cysteine and the closing phenylalanine or tryptophan. D genes are given only for firm matches.

D: TRBD2
J: TRBJ2-3
V: TRBV7-3
CDR3: CASSLVPSERGDTDTQYF
DNA: TGTGCCAGCAGCTTAGTCCCTTCTGAGCGGGGGGACACAGATACGCAGTATTTT

D: .
J: TRBJ1-1
V: TRBV6-6
CDR3: CASSPGDRWGHTEAFF
DNA: TGTGCCAGCAGTCCGGGCGACAGATGGGGCCACACTGAAGCTTTCTTT

D: .
J: TRBJ2-7
V: TRBV2
CDR3: CASSEGGRLYEQYF
DNA: TGTGCCAGCAGTGAAGGGGGCCGCCTCTACGAGCAGTACTTC

D: TRBD1
J: TRBJ2-5
V: TRBV7-9
CDR3: CASSRDRGQAETQYF
DNA: TGTGCCAGCAGCCGTGACAGGGGGCAAGCGGAGACCCAGTACTTC

D: TRBD2
J: TRBJ2-1
V: TRBV6-1
CDR3: CASSELLGTSGSHNEQFF
DNA: TGTGCCAGCAGTGAACTCCTAGGGACTAGCGGGTCCCACAATGAGCAGTTCTTC

D: .
J: TRBJ2-5
V: TRBV5-1
CDR3: CASSVTPGWETQYF
DNA: TGCGCCAGCAGCGTAACCCCAGGTTGGGAGACCCAGTACTTC

D: TRBD2
J: TRBJ2-5
V: TRBV28
CDR3: CASSLWELAGGSETQYF
DNA: TGTGCCAGCAGTTTATGGGAACTAGCGGGGGGGTCAGAGACCCAGTACTTC

D: .
J: TRBJ1-3
V: TRBV7-2
CDR3: CASSPLGDRNTIYF
DNA: TGTGCCAGCAGTCCCCTCGGGGACAGAAACACCATATATTTT

D: .
J: TRBJ2-5
V: TRBV7-2
CDR3: CASSLNEGVIWETQYF
DNA: TGTGCCAGCAGCTTAAATGAGGGGGTAATTTGGGAGACCCAGTACTTC

D: TRBD1
J: TRBJ1-5
V: TRBV7-9
CDR3: CASSLGQGYQPQHF
DNA: TGTGCCAGCAGCTTAGGACAGGGATATCAGCCCCAGCATTTT

D: TRBD1
J: TRBJ1-4
V: TRBV5-4
CDR3: CASSFGQADEKLFF
DNA: TGTGCCAGCAGCTTTGGACAGGCAGATGAAAAACTGTTTTTT

D: TRBD1
J: TRBJ1-4
V: TRBV4-3
CDR3: CASSLNRGVNNEKLFF
DNA: TGCGCCAGCAGCCTTAACAGGGGGGTGAATAATGAAAAACTGTTTTTT

D: .
J: TRBJ2-7
V: TRBV5-1
CDR3: CASSLSSYEQYF
DNA: TGCGCCAGCAGCTTAAGTTCCTACGAGCAGTACTTC

D: .
J: TRBJ1-3
V: TRBV9
CDR3: CASSVEGIGGDTIYF
DNA: TGTGCCAGCAGCGTAGAGGGGATCGGTGGGGACACCATATATTTT

D: TRBD1
J: TRBJ1-6
V: TRBV14
CDR3: CASSQDPGQGNSYNSPLHF
DNA: TGTGCCAGCAGCCAAGATCCCGGACAGGGAAACTCCTATAATTCACCCCTCCACTTT